This TCR beta chain was documented in a study of OX40 agonist ivuxolimab in advanced cancers. Study information: Ivuxolimab, an antibody acting as an agonist of OX40 (CD134), was used to treat patients. The dose-escalation cohort was about 80% male, with a mean age of approximately 62 years, ranging roughly 23 to 85. General study findings and limits: Not determined was the antigen specificity of the expanded peripheral T cells. Doses of 0.1 to 3.0 mg/kg were accompanied by clonal expansion of CD4+ and CD8+ blood T cells by week 6.

A word on this clone: Its antigen is currently unknown.

V was clipped by 0 bases and J by 9 bases, with 6 bases between them. The germline CDR1 and CDR2 sequences are SGHTA and FQGNSA. The CDR3 sequence is 13 residues long. TCRdb keeps only in-frame clones here, not all; method: immunoSEQ multiplex PCR. In the table there are some 57,000 clones, around 89% of which are singletons. This sequence joins TRBV7-2 and TRBJ1-6, with D unclear. The sequences come from CD4+ or CD8+ T cells sorted from blood, collected in a trial of the OX40 agonist ivuxolimab. This clonotype was sampled from an adult with an advanced solid tumor such as melanoma, head and neck, liver or kidney cancer. CDR3 DNA: TGTGCCAGCAGCTTAGCGAAGGTTTCACCCCTCCACTTT. This codes for CASSLAKVSPLHF.